This is a list of T cell receptor beta chains from one sample in a study of blood T cell repertoires in COVID-19. TCRdb keeps only in-frame clones here, not all; method: immunoSEQ multiplex PCR. The table lists approximately 120,000 clones, approximately 85% of them singletons. The specimen was peripheral blood. All receptors derive from an elderly woman with COVID-19, enrolled during active disease. Each CDR3 is given with its conserved first and last residue. A D gene is named only where the DNA matches it firmly. The size entry is marked missing in some rows and otherwise reads once, few, many or a size class.

cdr3_aa cdr3_nt j_call v_call d_call clone_size
CASIWSVISGYTF TGTGCCAGCATTTGGTCCGTGATAAGCGGCTACACCTTC TRBJ1-2 TRBV2 - -
CASSLNMNYEQYF TGTGCCAGCAGCTTAAACATGAATTACGAGCAGTACTTC TRBJ2-7 TRBV7-2 - -
CASSLNQGYQPQHF TGCGCCAGCAGCCTGAACCAGGGCTATCAGCCCCAGCATTTT TRBJ1-5 TRBV4-3 - -
CSVKNPDKNTEAFF TGCAGCGTAAAAAACCCGGACAAGAACACTGAAGCTTTCTTT TRBJ1-1 TRBV29-1 - -
CASSQEGVEQFF TGCGCCAGCAGCCAAGAGGGCGTCGAGCAGTTCTTC TRBJ2-1 TRBV4-1 - -
CASSLDGQGIQPQHF TGTGCCAGCAGCTTAGATGGGCAGGGTATTCAGCCCCAGCATTTT TRBJ1-5 TRBV11-2 - -
CAKSVTVGAFF TGTGCCAAATCCGTGACTGTCGGGGCTTTCTTT TRBJ1-1 TRBV2 - -
CSATGIPEAFF TGCAGTGCTACGGGGATCCCTGAAGCTTTCTTT TRBJ1-1 TRBV20-1 - -
CATSDPGQGPSGEQFF TGTGCCACCAGTGACCCCGGACAGGGGCCGTCTGGTGAGCAGTTCTTC TRBJ2-1 TRBV24-1 TRBD1 -
CASSLLGGRPQETQYF TGTGCCAGCAGTTTACTCGGCGGGAGGCCTCAAGAGACCCAGTACTTC TRBJ2-5 TRBV28 TRBD2 -
CASSQDLTSGLAVRNTQYF TGCGCCAGCAGCCAAGATCTCACTTCGGGACTAGCGGTTCGGAATACGCAGTATTTT TRBJ2-3 TRBV4-3 TRBD2 -
CASSYTGIYYGYTF TGTGCCAGCAGTTATACAGGGATCTACTATGGCTACACCTTC TRBJ1-2 TRBV28 - once
CASSSGLAGIGELFF TGTGCCAGCAGCTCCGGACTAGCGGGGATCGGGGAGCTGTTTTTT TRBJ2-2 TRBV7-8 TRBD2 -
CSGLTGPGELFF TGCAGCGGTTTGACAGGGCCCGGGGAGCTGTTTTTT TRBJ2-2 TRBV29-1 TRBD1 -
CASSFNSGYQPQHF TGTGCCAGCAGTTTTAATTCGGGATATCAGCCCCAGCATTTT TRBJ1-5 TRBV28 - -
CSARYLPKAFF TGCAGTGCCCGGTATCTACCTAAAGCTTTCTTT TRBJ1-1 TRBV20-1 - -
CASSASPLYEQYF TGTGCCAGTAGCGCATCGCCACTCTACGAGCAGTACTTC TRBJ2-7 TRBV19 - -
CATSIAGKRETQYF TGTGCCACCAGCATAGCGGGAAAGCGAGAGACCCAGTACTTC TRBJ2-5 TRBV15 TRBD2 -
CATSDRRDRGYEQYF TGTGCCACCAGTGATCGCCGGGACAGAGGTTACGAGCAGTACTTC TRBJ2-7 TRBV24-1 TRBD1 -
CASRLDVSSYNEQFF TGTGCCAGTCGACTAGACGTAAGCTCCTACAATGAGCAGTTCTTC TRBJ2-1 TRBV2 - -
CASSQDLSRAGNQPQHF TGTGCCAGCAGCCAAGATCTGTCCAGGGCGGGCAATCAGCCCCAGCATTTT TRBJ1-5 TRBV4-2 - few
CASSPGQGGSNQPQHF TGTGCCAGCAGCCCCGGACAGGGAGGGAGCAATCAGCCCCAGCATTTT TRBJ1-5 TRBV3-1/TRBV3-2 TRBD1 -
CASSYHPGLAGGIFEQYF TGTGCCAGCAGTTACCATCCGGGACTAGCGGGAGGTATATTCGAGCAGTACTTC TRBJ2-7 TRBV6-2/TRBV6-3 TRBD2 once
CASSLRGQGGYGYTF TGTGCCAGCAGCCTACGGGGACAGGGTGGCTATGGCTACACCTTC TRBJ1-2 TRBV5-4 TRBD1 -
CASSLTGVLDQPQHF TGTGCCAGCAGTTTGACAGGCGTTTTAGATCAGCCCCAGCATTTT TRBJ1-5 TRBV28 - -
CASTLDRGPFF TGTGCCAGCACCCTCGACAGGGGTCCGTTCTTC TRBJ2-1 TRBV12-3/TRBV12-4 TRBD1 -
CASSDGVSGEQFF TGTGCCAGCAGTGATGGGGTAAGCGGTGAGCAGTTCTTC TRBJ2-1 TRBV6-4 - once
CASSPRTGIETQYF TGTGCCAGCTCACCACGGACAGGGATTGAGACCCAGTACTTC TRBJ2-5 TRBV18 TRBD1 -
CASMGRLNTEAFF TGTGCCAGCATGGGCAGGCTCAACACTGAAGCTTTCTTT TRBJ1-1 TRBV10-3 - -